This T cell receptor (beta chain) was found in a study of blood T cell repertoires in COVID-19. Only one count was recorded for this clone. Germline V gene data show CDR1 as SEHNR and CDR2 as FQNEAQ (reference sequence). The germline V and J ends were trimmed by 5 bases and 4 bases, with 12 bases remaining between them. The CDR3 totals 13 residues. TCRdb keeps only in-frame clones here, not all; method: immunoSEQ multiplex PCR. The table lists about 74,000 clones, 75% of them singletons, with around 20% in the top ten. The clonotype originates from a man aged 65 to 85 with acute or convalescent COVID-19. The chain has TRBV7-9 and TRBJ2-7; D possibly corresponds to TRBD2 (6 bases). The sample comprised peripheral blood. CDR3 residues: CASSPFGGYEQYF. The CDR3 DNA is TGTGCCAGCAGCCCATTCGGAGGGTACGAGCAGTACTTC.